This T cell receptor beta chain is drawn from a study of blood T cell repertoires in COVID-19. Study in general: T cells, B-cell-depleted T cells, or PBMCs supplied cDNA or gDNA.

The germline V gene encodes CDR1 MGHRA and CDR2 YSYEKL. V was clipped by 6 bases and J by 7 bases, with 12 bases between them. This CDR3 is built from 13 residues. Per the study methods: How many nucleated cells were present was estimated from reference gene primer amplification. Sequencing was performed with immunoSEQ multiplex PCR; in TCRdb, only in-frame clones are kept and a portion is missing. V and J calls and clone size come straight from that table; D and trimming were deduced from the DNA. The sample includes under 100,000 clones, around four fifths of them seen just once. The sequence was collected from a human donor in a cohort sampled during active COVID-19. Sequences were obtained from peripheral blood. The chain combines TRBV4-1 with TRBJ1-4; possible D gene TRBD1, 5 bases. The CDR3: CASRRGLGEKLFF. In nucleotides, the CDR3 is TGCGCCAGCAGAAGGGGATTGGGTGAAAAACTGTTTTTT.